These 16 T cell receptor beta chains came from one sample sequenced in a study of T cells in Graves' hyperthyroidism and ophthalmopathy. RNA transcripts gave rise to amplified TCR beta CDR3 regions. With the HTBI primer set, the TCR CDR3 went through a first round of RT-PCR. TCRdb independently ran MiXCR on the multiplex PCR reads; one entry per CDR3 protein. The sample has about 700,000 distinct CDR3 sequences, 13% to 15% seen once. Sequencing was carried out using blood. The receptor source for this set is a woman younger than 30 with Graves' hyperthyroidism.

This clonotype was found many times. The chain joins TRBV20-1 to TRBJ2-5; TRBD2 matches 7 bases. In germline, CDR1 is DFQATT, CDR2 SNEGSKA (reference sequence). This CDR3 is built from 15 residues. The V gene end was trimmed by 0 bases and the J gene end by 2 bases; junction bases not matched to a gene: 6. The CDR3 DNA is TGCAGTGCTAGAGACGGGGGGAGGTTGCAAGAGACCCAGTACTTC. As protein: CSARDGGRLQETQYF.

This clonotype occurred many times. The rearrangement joins TRBV4-3 to TRBJ2-2; D gene ambiguous. Germline V gives CDR1 LGHNA, CDR2 YSLEER. The CDR3 sequence is 16 residues long. Trimming took 4 bases from V and 0 from J, leaving 12 bases between them. The CDR3 spells CASSRELQTNTGELFF. The CDR3 DNA is TGCGCCAGCAGCCGAGAGTTACAGACGAACACCGGGGAGCTGTTTTTT.

In this sample, this clonotype turned up many times. The chain carries TRBV18 and TRBJ1-2, with D possibly being TRBD1 (5 bases). From germline, CDR1 is KGHSH and CDR2 LQKENI. Trimming removed 3 bases at V and 7 bases at J, with 24 bases between. This CDR3 contains 17 residues. The DNA of the CDR3 is TGTGCCAGCTCACCGTCAACCGGGACCGTTGACGCTATTGGCTACACCTTC. This translates into CASSPSTGTVDAIGYTF.

This clonotype was seen repeatedly, ten times or more. The rearrangement joins TRBV20-1 to TRBJ1-4; maybe TRBD1 (5 bases). CDR1 DFQATT and CDR2 SNEGSKA come from the germline V gene (reference sequence). The CDR3 sequence is 17 residues long. V was shortened by 3 bases and J by 6 bases, with 23 bases between the two germline ends. The CDR3 DNA is TGCAGTGCTAGGCCCGGGACCGTCCGCGGAGGAGATGAAAAACTGTTTTTT. It specifies CSARPGTVRGGDEKLFF.

This clonotype has ten or more counts. V gene TRBV29-1 combines with J gene TRBJ2-7; D might be TRBD1 or TRBD2, each matching 5 bases. The germline V gene has CDR1 SQVTM and CDR2 ANQGSEA. Deletions cut 3 bases from V and 7 bases from J, with 13 bases between. The CDR3 sequence is 12 residues long. As DNA, the CDR3 is TGCAGCGTTGACGAGGGGCGCGATGAGCAGTACTTC. It yields the protein CSVDEGRDEQYF.

This clonotype showed up just a few times. The J gene is TRBJ1-5, the V gene TRBV6-2 or TRBV6-3; TRBD1 aligns across 9 bases. Germline V gives CDR1 MNHEY, CDR2 SVGEGT. V was pared by 2 bases and J by 6 bases, with 2 bases of the junction left unmatched. The CDR3 has 14 amino acids. The CDR3, as DNA: TGTGCCAGCAGTTACGGACAGGGGATTCAGCCCCAGCATTTT. Its protein is CASSYGQGIQPQHF.

This clonotype was recorded at least ten times. The chain employs TRBV11-2 and TRBJ2-1, with D unclear. V shed 7 bases and J shed 5 bases, with 21 bases lying between them. Germline V gives CDR1 SGHAT, CDR2 FQNNGV. This CDR3 is 16 amino acids long. CDR3 sequence: CASTLTYRALNNEQFF. As DNA, the CDR3 is TGTGCCAGCACCTTGACTTACCGGGCCCTAAACAATGAGCAGTTCTTC.

V and J are TRBV5-5 and TRBJ2-7; 7 bases map to TRBD1. The CDR3 is made up of 17 amino acids. The ends lost 3 bases at V and 1 base at J; junction bases unmatched: 13. Germline values: CDR1 SGHKS, CDR2 YYEKEE (reference sequence). CDR3 region: CASSSPAGTENSYEQYF. The DNA for the CDR3 is TGTGCCAGCAGCTCCCCAGCCGGGACAGAGAATTCCTACGAGCAGTACTTC.

This clonotype turned up a few times. V is TRBV6-1 and J is TRBJ1-2; possible D gene TRBD1, 5 bases. V was cut by 8 bases and J by 4 bases, with 14 bases left in between. CDR1 MNHNS and CDR2 SASEGT come from the germline V gene. The CDR3 is 13 residues long. DNA of the CDR3: TGTGCCAGCGCCTTGACAGTTCTCTATGGCTACACCTTC. It specifies CASALTVLYGYTF.

This clonotype has ten or more counts. This sequence joins TRBV24-1 and TRBJ1-5, with unresolved D. The CDR3 has 14 amino acids. The V end lost 5 bases, the J end lost 1 base, and 8 bases lay between the germline ends. Germline lookup yields CDR1 KGHDR and CDR2 SFDVKD. The CDR3 coding sequence is TGTGCCACCAGTGCCAAGGGAAGCAATCAGCCCCAGCATTTT. Protein product: CATSAKGSNQPQHF.

This clonotype has just a few counts. The genes are TRBV20-1 and TRBJ1-2; no definite D call. The CDR3 has 12 amino acids. The germline V and J ends were trimmed by 2 bases and 8 bases, with 12 bases remaining between them. Germline V gene lookup returns CDR1 DFQATT and CDR2 SNEGSKA (reference sequence). Here the CDR3 DNA reads TGCAGTGCTAGAAGAGGGCGTGAGGGCTACACCTTC. This translates into CSARRGREGYTF.

In its sample, this clonotype was seen many times. The J gene is TRBJ2-7, the V gene TRBV20-1, with 7 positions matching TRBD1. This CDR3 is 15 amino acids long. V trimming: 3 bases; J trimming: 3 bases; junction bases outside the gene matches: 11. Germline V gene lookup returns CDR1 DFQATT and CDR2 SNEGSKA (reference sequence). In DNA form, the CDR3 reads TGCAGTGCTAGCCTCCCCCGGGACAGTAACTACGAGCAGTACTTC. Its translation: CSASLPRDSNYEQYF.

This clonotype was picked up many times. The chain recombines TRBV6-2 or TRBV6-3 with TRBJ2-2; D gene uncertain. The CDR3 extends over 13 amino acids. The V end lost 2 bases, the J end lost 3 bases, and 4 bases lay between the germline ends. Looked up from germline, CDR1 is MNHEY and CDR2 is SVGEGT. The DNA for the CDR3 is TGTGCCAGCAGTTACGGGGACACCGGGGAGCTGTTTTTT. Translating it yields CASSYGDTGELFF.

This clonotype occurred many times. The genes are TRBV30 and TRBJ1-1; D is undetermined. CDR3 length: 12 residues. Germline values: CDR1 GTSNPN, CDR2 SVGIG (reference sequence). The V end lost 2 bases, the J end lost 8 bases, and 12 bases lay between the germline ends. The CDR3 spells CAWSRREGEAFF. Written as DNA, the CDR3 is TGTGCCTGGAGTCGCAGAGAGGGAGAAGCTTTCTTT.

The V and J genes are TRBV10-3 and TRBJ2-7; 8 bases agree with TRBD2. The CDR3 length is 16 residues. Germline values: CDR1 ENHRY, CDR2 SYGVKD. Trimming removed 5 bases from V and 6 bases from J; junction bases left unmatched: 15. The CDR3 DNA follows: TGTGCCATCAGTAAGAGTCGGGCCAGCGGGAGTCCCGAGCAGTACTTC. It yields the protein CAISKSRASGSPEQYF.

This clonotype was observed many times. The chain has TRBV7-9 and TRBJ2-2, with D tentatively TRBD2 (5 bases). V was cut by 8 bases and J by 3 bases, with 10 bases left in between. Germline loops: CDR1 SEHNR, CDR2 FQNEAQ (reference sequence). The CDR3 contains 13 residues. CDR3 bases: TGTGCCAGCGAATTCGGGGACACCGGGGAGCTGTTTTTT. Amino acids: CASEFGDTGELFF.